The T cell receptor beta chain under discussion was sequenced for a study of blood T cell repertoires in COVID-19. Study context: Samples representing acute and convalescent COVID-19 were sourced from the United States, Italy and Spain.

Using immunoSEQ multiplex PCR, the repertoire was profiled, and TCRdb retains in-frame clones only, with some absent. The data contain some 370,000 clones, roughly 90% of them singletons. Germline lookup yields CDR1 SGDLS and CDR2 YYNGEE. Trimming stripped 2 bases from V and 8 bases from J, with 19 bases between. This CDR3 region has 15 residues. What was sequenced was peripheral blood. The TCR originated in a man between 40 and 49 years old with acute or convalescent COVID-19. The genes are TRBV9 and TRBJ1-1, with D perhaps matching TRBD1 (5 bases). The CDR3 protein is CASSVSVLGDYEAFF. DNA for the CDR3: TGTGCCAGCAGCGTGTCGGTGCTAGGGGATTACGAAGCTTTCTTT.